This T cell receptor beta chain was observed in a study of cytomegalovirus exposure and HLA in healthy donors. This CDR3 has 15 residues. The ends lost 5 bases at V and 2 bases at J; junction bases unmatched: 6. Germline CDR1 is SGHTA and CDR2 is FQGNSA. Findings of the study overall: Common viral pathogens (according to a later analysis) appeared linked to several of the most significant clusters. It was reported that TCR beta sequences correctly inferred the HLA-A and HLA-B alleles for most subjects. Roughly uniform sequencing depth across donors was assumed, possibly incorrectly.

This clone showed up just once. Its specificity is unknown. PCR used 60 Vbeta primers and 13 Jbeta primers. Only in-frame clones appear in the TCRdb table, and some are missing; sequencing was by immunoSEQ multiplex PCR. The table lists 150,000 to 200,000 clones, around 74% of them singletons. This chain links TRBV7-2 with TRBJ1-3, with 7 positions matching TRBD1. The material sequenced was PBMCs. The receptor comes from a female donor in good health and CMV-seronegative. CDR3 coding DNA: TGTGCCAGCAGCCCTACAGGGGACGCTGGAAACACCATATATTTT. It is translated as CASSPTGDAGNTIYF.